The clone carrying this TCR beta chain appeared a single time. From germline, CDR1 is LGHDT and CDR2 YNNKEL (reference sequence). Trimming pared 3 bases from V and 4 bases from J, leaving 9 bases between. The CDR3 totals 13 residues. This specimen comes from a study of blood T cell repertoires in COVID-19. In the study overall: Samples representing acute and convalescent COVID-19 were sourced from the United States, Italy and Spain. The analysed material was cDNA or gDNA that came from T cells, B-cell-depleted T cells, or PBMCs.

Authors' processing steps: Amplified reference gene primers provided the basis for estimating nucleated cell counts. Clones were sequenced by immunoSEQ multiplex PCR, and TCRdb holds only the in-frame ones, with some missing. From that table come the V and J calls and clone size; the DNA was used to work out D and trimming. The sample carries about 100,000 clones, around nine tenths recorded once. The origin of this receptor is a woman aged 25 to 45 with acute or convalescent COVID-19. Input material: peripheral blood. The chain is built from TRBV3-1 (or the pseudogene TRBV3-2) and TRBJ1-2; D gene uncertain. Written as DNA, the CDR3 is TGTGCCAGCAGCCAGTCACAGATCTATGGCTACACCTTC. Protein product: CASSQSQIYGYTF.